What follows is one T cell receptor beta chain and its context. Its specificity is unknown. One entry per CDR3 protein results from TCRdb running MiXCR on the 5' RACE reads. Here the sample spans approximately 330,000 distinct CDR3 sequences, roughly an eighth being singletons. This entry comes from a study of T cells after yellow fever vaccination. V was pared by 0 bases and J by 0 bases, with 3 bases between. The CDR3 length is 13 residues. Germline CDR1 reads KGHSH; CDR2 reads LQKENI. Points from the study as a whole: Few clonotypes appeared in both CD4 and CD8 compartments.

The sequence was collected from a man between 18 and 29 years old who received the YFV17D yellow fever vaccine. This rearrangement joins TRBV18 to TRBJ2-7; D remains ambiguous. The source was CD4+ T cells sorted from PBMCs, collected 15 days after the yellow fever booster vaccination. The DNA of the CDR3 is TGTGCCAGCTCACCACCGGTCTCCTACGAGCAGTACTTC. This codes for CASSPPVSYEQYF.